These 20 T cell receptor beta chains were all obtained from the same sample, sequenced in a study of shared clonotypes between healthy human individuals. Profiled with immunoSEQ multiplex PCR; TCRdb holds only in-frame clones, not every one. The sample has approximately 460,000 clones, 77% seen once; the top ten hold more than 10%. What was sequenced was PBMCs. Every receptor here comes from a middle-aged woman in good health. Some clones in this sample may be carry-over from other donors' samples.

The genes are TRBV18 and TRBJ1-5; 8 bases are a match to TRBD1. Germline values: CDR1 KGHSH, CDR2 LQKENI. J was trimmed by 6 bases and V by 3 bases; bases with no gene match: 4. This CDR3 has 14 amino acids. CDR3 DNA: TGTGCCAGCTCACCTGGACAGGGCCGTCAGCCCCAGCATTTT. Translation gives CASSPGQGRQPQHF.

In nucleotides, the CDR3 is TGTGCCAGCAGCTCGTCTCAGGGATTTGGGGAAAAACTGTTTTTT. Translation gives CASSSSQGFGEKLFF. This sequence joins TRBV11-2 and TRBJ1-4, with D perhaps TRBD1 (5 bases). The germline V gene encodes CDR1 SGHAT and CDR2 FQNNGV. V was cut by 4 bases and J by 8 bases, with 17 bases left in between. The CDR3 spans 15 residues.

V usage is TRBV5-1 and J usage is TRBJ2-1; D may be TRBD2 (6 bases). The V gene lost 4 bases and the J gene lost 12 bases, with 23 bases spanning the gap. Germline V lookup: CDR1 SGHRS, CDR2 YFSETQ. The CDR3 has 15 residues. The CDR3 DNA reads as TGCGCCAGCAGCATCGGCAGTAGCGGCCCTTCGGGGCAGTTCTTC. It yields the protein CASSIGSSGPSGQFF.

The rearrangement uses TRBV7-9 and TRBJ1-1; 7 bases are a match to TRBD1. J was trimmed by 6 bases and V by 1 base; bases with no gene match: 8. Germline V gene data show CDR1 as SEHNR and CDR2 as FQNEAQ (reference sequence). The CDR3 totals 15 residues. CDR3 coding DNA: TGTGCCAGCAGCTTAGGCCCTACCGACAGGGCTGAAGCTTTCTTT. Protein sequence: CASSLGPTDRAEAFF.

This clone was seen a handful of times. V gene TRBV7-9 combines with J gene TRBJ1-1, with unresolved D. This CDR3 spans 12 amino acids. The germline V and J ends were trimmed by 6 bases and 5 bases, with 10 bases remaining between them. Germline V gene data show CDR1 as SEHNR and CDR2 as FQNEAQ (reference sequence). CDR3 in amino acids: CASSWDRTEAFF. The DNA of the CDR3 is TGTGCCAGCAGTTGGGATAGGACTGAAGCTTTCTTT.

The CDR3 spells CASSLLAGVSYEQYF. CDR3 in DNA: TGTGCCAGCAGTCTACTAGCGGGAGTGTCCTACGAGCAGTACTTC. This chain connects TRBV2 to TRBJ2-7; 11 bases fit TRBD2. Germline CDR1 reads SNHLY; CDR2 reads FYNNEI. Unmatched junction bases numbered 4, after V lost 5 bases and J lost 1 base. The CDR3 has 15 amino acids.

At least ten counts were recorded for this clone. Relative to the germline gene, one junction end is altered; a read error may explain this. This chain joins TRBV6-4 and TRBJ2-7; D gene unclear. The CDR3 is made up of 15 amino acids. Germline CDR1 reads MRHNA; CDR2 reads SNTAGT. CDR3 DNA sequence: TGTGCCAGCAGTGTCGCAGATTTAGTCTCCCACGAGCAGTACTTC. Translation gives CASSVADLVSHEQYF.

J is TRBJ2-1 and V is TRBV11-3; D is undetermined. Germline assignment: CDR1 SGHNT and CDR2 YENEEA. There are 13 residues in the CDR3. Trimming removed 1 base from V and 6 bases from J, with 7 bases in between. Written as DNA, the CDR3 is TGTGCCAGCAGCTTAGGTCTAGTCAATGAGCAGTTCTTC. Protein sequence: CASSLGLVNEQFF.

V and J are TRBV11-3 and TRBJ1-2; D not resolved. The CDR3 is made up of 14 amino acids. CDR1 and CDR2 (germline): SGHNT, YENEEA. V lost 2 bases, J lost 9 bases, and 16 bases lay in between. As DNA, the CDR3 is TGTGCCAGCAGCTTAAGGCAGGAGGGTAGGAGCTACACCTTC. Amino acids: CASSLRQEGRSYTF.

This chain uses TRBV11-2 with TRBJ2-7, with 8 bases aligning to TRBD2. The CDR3 covers 14 residues. The J segment lost 1 base and the V segment lost 4 bases, leaving 3 bases of the junction unmatched. Per the germline V gene, CDR1 is SGHAT and CDR2 is FQNNGV. The CDR3 spells CASSSSGSSYEQYF. The CDR3 region has the DNA TGTGCCAGCAGCTCCAGCGGGAGTTCCTACGAGCAGTACTTC.

The chain uses TRBV18 and TRBJ1-1; D gene uncertain. The ends were cut back, 3 bases at V and 2 bases at J, with 16 bases in the middle. The CDR3 covers 16 residues. Per the germline V gene, CDR1 is KGHSH and CDR2 is LQKENI. In DNA, the CDR3 is TGTGCCAGCTCACCGACCTGGGGTGGGGATAACACTGAAGCTTTCTTT. Translated: CASSPTWGGDNTEAFF.

This sequence joins TRBV14 and TRBJ1-2; no firm D call. There are 12 residues in the CDR3. Trimming shortened V by 0 bases and J by 6 bases, and 5 bases separated the two germline ends. The germline V gene has CDR1 SGHDN and CDR2 FVKESK. The CDR3 sequence is CASSQDRHGYTF. The CDR3, as DNA: TGTGCCAGCAGCCAAGATCGGCATGGCTACACCTTC. Drawing the rest from reference TRBV14 and TRBJ1-2, the complete variable domain is EAGVTQFPSHSVIEKGQTVTLRCDPISGHDNLYWYRRVMGKEIKFLLHFVKESKQDESGMPNNRFLAERTGGTYSTLKVQPAELEDSGVYFCASSQDRHGYTFGSGTRLTVV.

The V and J genes are TRBV28 and TRBJ2-7, with 12 bases aligning to TRBD2. The CDR3 spans 16 residues. The germline V gene encodes CDR1 MDHEN and CDR2 SYDVKM. The ends lost 5 bases at V and 4 bases at J; junction bases unmatched: 9. The CDR3 spells CASSPLTSGRSYEQYF. In DNA form, the CDR3 reads TGTGCCAGCAGTCCCTTGACTAGCGGGAGATCTTACGAGCAGTACTTC. Full variable domain (remainder filled in from reference TRBV28 and TRBJ2-7): DVKVTQSSRYLVKRTGEKVFLECVQDMDHENMFWYRQDPGLGLRLIYFSYDVKMKEKGDIPEGYSVSREKKERFSLILESASTNQTSMYLCASSPLTSGRSYEQYFGPGTRLTVT.

The chain recombines TRBV28 with TRBJ2-2; 7 bases line up with TRBD2. The V segment lost 7 bases and the J segment 4 bases; nucleotides outside the gene matches: 9. CDR1 MDHEN and CDR2 SYDVKM come from the germline V gene. The CDR3 extends over 15 amino acids. Written as DNA, the CDR3 is TGTGCCAGCACCCTAAGCGGGGAAGGCACCGGGGAGCTGTTTTTT. This translates into CASTLSGEGTGELFF. Variable domain in full (rest from reference TRBV28 and TRBJ2-2): DVKVTQSSRYLVKRTGEKVFLECVQDMDHENMFWYRQDPGLGLRLIYFSYDVKMKEKGDIPEGYSVSREKKERFSLILESASTNQTSMYLCASTLSGEGTGELFFGEGSRLTVL.

This clone was picked up one time. Other nucleotide sequences from this sample produce the same CDR3. CDR3 DNA sequence: TGCGCCAGCAGCTTGGGGGGGATGAACACTGAAGCTTTCTTT. Translated, it gives CASSLGGMNTEAFF. J is TRBJ1-1 and V is TRBV5-1; perhaps TRBD1 as D (5 bases). V lost 0 bases to trimming and J lost 0 bases, with 6 bases between them. Germline V lookup: CDR1 SGHRS, CDR2 YFSETQ. This CDR3 region has 14 residues.

As DNA, the CDR3 is TGTGCCAGCACCACTGGCAGGACTAGCGGGGAAGGAAGGACCGGGGAGCTGTTTTTT. Residues: CASTTGRTSGEGRTGELFF. This chain connects TRBV27 to TRBJ2-2, with 12 bases that match TRBD2. Germline assignment: CDR1 MNHEY and CDR2 SMNVEV (reference sequence). CDR3 size: 19 residues. V lost 7 bases and J lost 5; bases outside the gene matches: 17.

The chain carries TRBV18 and TRBJ1-2; D is possibly TRBD1 (6 bases). This CDR3 is built from 12 residues. Looked up from germline, CDR1 is KGHSH and CDR2 is LQKENI. Trimming stripped 1 base from V and 7 bases from J, with 7 bases between. CDR3 region: CASSPQDSGYTF. CDR3 coding DNA: TGTGCCAGCTCACCACAGGACAGTGGCTACACCTTC.

As DNA, the CDR3 is TGTGCCAGCAGTCCTCTCAGGGGGCGCCGAGAGACCCAGTACTTC. Translation: CASSPLRGRRETQYF. This chain links TRBV28 with TRBJ2-5; the match to TRBD1 covers 8 bases. Germline trimming cut 5 bases from V and 4 bases from J; bases unmatched to any gene: 9. The CDR3 length is 15 residues. The germline V gene encodes CDR1 MDHEN and CDR2 SYDVKM.

V gene TRBV6-1 combines with J gene TRBJ1-1, with D perhaps TRBD1 (6 bases). This CDR3 has 13 amino acids. Germline CDR1 and CDR2: MNHNS and SASEGT. The V and J ends lost 7 bases and 4 bases respectively, with 13 bases between them. The CDR3 sequence is CASTGGGGTEAFF. The CDR3 DNA sequence: TGTGCCAGCACGGGGGGCGGCGGCACTGAAGCTTTCTTT.

V gene TRBV10-3 combines with J gene TRBJ2-3; no clear D gene. V was pared by 4 bases and J by 4 bases, with 3 bases between. CDR1 and CDR2 from the germline V gene are ENHRY and SYGVKD. The CDR3 is 11 residues long. CDR3 sequence (DNA): TGTGCCATCAGTGGTTCAGATACGCAGTATTTT. Its translation: CAISGSDTQYF.